This is a list of T cell receptor beta chains from one sample in a study of blood T cell repertoires in COVID-19. Some clones are missing from TCRdb's copy, which holds only in-frame ones; the method was immunoSEQ multiplex PCR. The table shows hundreds of thousands of clones, with 82% occurring only once. Sequencing was performed on peripheral blood. Receptors were obtained from a woman aged 55 to 70 with active or convalescent COVID-19. The conserved cysteine and the conserved F or W are not part of the CDR3 here. The order of the fields is clone size, CDR3 length, V gene, CDR3 protein. A row's size may be missing; if present it is once, few, many or a size class.

once | 13 | TRBV30 | AWSERAALGNTIY
- | 12 | TRBV3-1/TRBV3-2 | ASSQVQSNQPQH
- | 15 | TRBV7-6 | ASSSPRDRGLEETQY
once | 13 | TRBV7-8 | ASSLVGGASWTQY
- | 15 | TRBV19 | ASSIDRGQGRNTEAF
- | 10 | TRBV5-8 | ASSYRGNTIY
- | 11 | TRBV12-3/TRBV12-4 | ASSWNRGYEQY
once | 11 | TRBV5-1 | ASRQGEDQPQH
few | 16 | TRBV30 | AWSAQIQLAGGRDTQY
- | 12 | TRBV6-5 | ASSLGGGSYEQY
- | 13 | TRBV6-5 | ASSYPGLSNDEQF
- | 11 | TRBV6-6 | ACSYSPNEKLF
- | 12 | TRBV27 | ASSSPGINTEAF